This passage covers 23 T cell receptor beta chains from one sample sequenced in a study of early T cells in non-severe SARS-CoV-2 infection. TCRdb fed the 5' RACE reads into MiXCR, producing one record per CDR3 protein. The sample has some 37,000 distinct CDR3 sequences; nearly 10% are singletons. Sample: whole blood. The receptors were gathered from an adult who was a healthcare worker with PCR-confirmed SARS-CoV-2 infection or an uninfected control (not recorded which).

This clonotype showed up just once. CDR3 nucleotides: TGTGCCAGCTCACCGACAGGGATCGGCGGCAAGCAGTACTTC. As protein: CASSPTGIGGKQYF. V is TRBV18 and J is TRBJ2-7; 7 positions match TRBD1. Germline assignment: CDR1 KGHSH and CDR2 LQKENI. V was pared by 3 bases and J by 8 bases, with 10 bases of the junction left unmatched. The CDR3 spans 14 residues.

This clonotype was seen more than once but under ten times. The chain combines TRBV11-2 with TRBJ2-5; no reliable D call. V was pared by 1 base and J by 1 base, with 7 bases between. The CDR3 is made up of 14 amino acids. CDR1 and CDR2 (germline): SGHAT, FQNNGV. The CDR3 here is CASSLAHLQETQYF. The CDR3 coding sequence is TGTGCCAGCAGCTTAGCCCATCTCCAAGAGACCCAGTACTTC.

The rearrangement links TRBV6-1 to TRBJ1-2; D unresolved. Deletions cut 0 bases from V and 7 bases from J, with 9 bases between. In germline, CDR1 is MNHNS, CDR2 SASEGT. The CDR3 is 13 amino acids. The CDR3 region is CASSEAPGSGYTF. DNA of the CDR3: TGTGCCAGCAGTGAAGCCCCCGGGAGTGGCTACACCTTC.

This clonotype was found many times. The chain recombines TRBV20-1 with TRBJ1-5; 7 bases are shared with TRBD1. Germline V lookup: CDR1 DFQATT, CDR2 SNEGSKA (reference sequence). CDR3 length equals 14 residues. Trimming at V came to 4 bases and at J to 5 bases, leaving 8 bases not matched to a gene. CDR3 in DNA: TGCAGTGCTACCGACAGGGAGGCTCATCAGCCCCAGCATTTT. The encoded protein is CSATDREAHQPQHF.

This clonotype has a handful of counts. This sequence joins TRBV7-3 and TRBJ2-5, with D maybe TRBD2 (6 bases). Germline CDR1 reads SGHTA; CDR2 reads FQGTGA. V shed 1 base and J shed 1 base, with 13 bases lying between them. This CDR3 has 16 amino acids. The CDR3 nucleotides read TGTGCCAGCAGCTTAATCGGGCGGGGCATCCAAGAGACCCAGTACTTC. This encodes CASSLIGRGIQETQYF.

The chain joins TRBV12-3 or TRBV12-4 to TRBJ1-1; D not resolved. This CDR3 is 16 amino acids long. Trimming left V 5 bases short and J 5 bases short, with 21 bases between. This CDR3 reads CASSPLYPLRGTEAFF. The CDR3 nucleotides are TGTGCCAGCAGTCCCTTATACCCCCTTCGAGGGACTGAAGCTTTCTTT.

This clonotype was found many times. The chain combines TRBV7-6 with TRBJ2-5; 13 bases agree with TRBD2. CDR3 length: 16 residues. Losses at the gene ends were 5 bases for V and 5 bases for J; bases not matched to a gene: 8. From germline, CDR1 is SGHVS and CDR2 FNYEAQ. The CDR3 spells CASSPRTSGGVETQYF. The CDR3 region has the DNA TGTGCCAGCAGCCCACGGACTAGCGGGGGTGTGGAGACCCAGTACTTC.

The gene calls are TRBV29-1 and TRBJ2-7, with a weak D call TRBD1 (5 bases). This CDR3 contains 11 residues. From germline, CDR1 is SQVTM and CDR2 ANQGSEA. Trimming removed 5 bases from V and 4 bases from J, with 9 bases in between. CDR3 loop: CSVRRDYEQYF. In nucleotides, the CDR3 is TGCAGCGTTCGCAGGGATTACGAGCAGTACTTC.

This clonotype was seen a handful of times. The V gene is TRBV7-8, the J gene TRBJ1-5; no firm D call. V was cut by 0 bases and J by 2 bases, with 8 bases left in between. Germline assignment: CDR1 SGHVS and CDR2 FQNEAQ. This CDR3 is 15 amino acids long. CDR3 coding DNA: TGTGCCAGCAGCTTAGCGATGACTGGCAATCAGCCCCAGCATTTT. Protein sequence: CASSLAMTGNQPQHF. Full variable domain (missing parts from reference TRBV7-8 and TRBJ1-5): GAGVSQSPRYKVAKRGQDVALRCDPISGHVSLFWYQQALGQGPEFLTYFQNEAQLDKSGLPSDRFFAERPEGSVSTLKIQRTQQEDSAVYLCASSLAMTGNQPQHFGDGTRLSIL.

This clonotype was counted at least ten times. The J gene is TRBJ2-6, the V gene TRBV4-3; possibly TRBD1 for D (6 bases). The germline V and J ends were trimmed by 0 bases and 4 bases, with 10 bases remaining between them. This CDR3 region has 16 residues. The germline CDR1 and CDR2 sequences are LGHNA and YSLEER. CDR3 protein: CASSQDLGQGANVLTF. Written as DNA, the CDR3 is TGCGCCAGCAGCCAAGATCTTGGACAGGGGGCCAACGTCCTGACTTTC.

J is TRBJ2-3 and V is TRBV9, with no clear D. The V end was cut by 2 bases, the J end by 0 bases, with 1 base between. This CDR3 is built from 12 residues. CDR1 SGDLS and CDR2 YYNGEE come from the germline V gene. The CDR3 sequence: CASSVSTDTQYF. In DNA, the CDR3 is TGTGCCAGCAGCGTCAGCACAGATACGCAGTATTTT.

This clonotype was counted many times. V and J are TRBV29-1 and TRBJ1-1; a possible D gene is TRBD1 (6 bases). V dropped 0 bases and J dropped 4 bases, with 9 bases sitting between them. The CDR3 is 13 amino acids. Per germline, CDR1 SQVTM and CDR2 ANQGSEA. For the CDR3, the DNA is TGCAGCGTTGAAGAAGGAGGGGGCACTGAAGCTTTCTTT. Translated: CSVEEGGGTEAFF.

This clonotype was observed a few times. The rearrangement uses TRBV29-1 and TRBJ1-4, with 9 nucleotides matching TRBD1. Per germline, CDR1 SQVTM and CDR2 ANQGSEA. Trimming cost V 6 bases and J 14 bases; bases outside gene matches: 7. There are 11 residues in the CDR3. The CDR3 loop is CSVGTGRGLFF. In DNA form, the CDR3 reads TGCAGCGTCGGGACAGGGCGGGGGCTGTTTTTT.

This clonotype was observed many times. The V and J genes are TRBV25-1 and TRBJ1-1, with D possibly being TRBD1 (6 bases). The CDR3 runs 18 residues. With 0 bases removed from V and 1 base from J, the gap between germline ends came to 18 bases. Germline V CDR1 and CDR2: MGHDK, SYGVNS. Here the CDR3 DNA reads TGTGCCAGCAGTGAATATCAGGGGTCAGGTATTAGGAACACTGAAGCTTTCTTT. Encoded protein: CASSEYQGSGIRNTEAFF.

In this sample, this clonotype turned up many times. The gene calls are TRBV29-1 and TRBJ1-1; TRBD1 aligns across 7 bases. With V trimmed by 5 bases and J by 6 bases, 12 bases remained unmatched. The CDR3 spans 14 residues. The germline V gene encodes CDR1 SQVTM and CDR2 ANQGSEA. The CDR3 reads CSVPGQAGLSEAFF. CDR3 sequence (DNA): TGCAGCGTTCCCGGACAGGCGGGTCTATCTGAAGCTTTCTTT. The entire variable domain, with the rest obtained from reference TRBV29-1 and TRBJ1-1, is as follows: SAVISQKPSRDICQRGTSLTIQCQVDSQVTMMFWYRQQPGQSLTLIATANQGSEATYESGFVIDKFPISRPNLTFSTLTVSNMSPEDSSIYLCSVPGQAGLSEAFFGQGTRLTVV.

This clonotype was counted at least ten times. This chain connects TRBV3-1 to TRBJ2-7, with unresolved D. The germline V gene encodes CDR1 LGHDT and CDR2 YNNKEL (reference sequence). Trimming took 5 bases from V and 6 from J, leaving 8 bases between them. The CDR3 runs to 11 residues. The CDR3 nucleotides are TGTGCCAGCAGCTCCCCCAGCGAGCAGTACTTC. Protein product: CASSSPSEQYF.

This clonotype was seen a few times. The chain employs TRBV29-1 and TRBJ2-3; D call uncertain. Germline V CDR1 and CDR2: SQVTM, ANQGSEA. There are 13 residues in the CDR3. V lost 3 bases and J lost 6, with 13 bases in between. Here the CDR3 reads CSVEAGGMDTQYF. In DNA, the CDR3 is TGCAGCGTTGAGGCAGGTGGGATGGATACGCAGTATTTT.

The chain links TRBV6-5 to TRBJ1-2, with D maybe TRBD1 (5 bases). This CDR3 is built from 13 residues. V shed 6 bases and J shed 7 bases, with 15 bases lying between them. Germline V gene data show CDR1 as MNHEY and CDR2 as SVGAGI. This CDR3 reads CASSNTGFRGYTF. CDR3 coding DNA: TGTGCCAGCAGCAATACAGGTTTCCGTGGCTACACCTTC.

CDR3: CASSLSGAKRNEQFF. CDR3 nucleotides: TGTGCCAGCAGCCTCAGCGGGGCAAAAAGGAATGAGCAGTTCTTC. The chain is built from TRBV3-1 and TRBJ2-1; the match to TRBD2 covers 7 bases. CDR3 length: 15 amino acids. Germline V gene data show CDR1 as LGHDT and CDR2 as YNNKEL (reference sequence). V lost 4 bases, J lost 7 bases, and 10 bases stayed unmatched.

In this sample, this clonotype turned up many times. CDR3 in DNA: TGTGCCAGCAGCGTGGGGCCCGAGGCCAATGAGCAGTTCTTC. Translated: CASSVGPEANEQFF. This sequence joins TRBV6-4 and TRBJ2-1, with D perhaps matching TRBD1 (5 bases). From germline, CDR1 is MRHNA and CDR2 SNTAGT. The CDR3 totals 14 residues. V was clipped by 6 bases and J by 6 bases, with 15 bases between them.

This clonotype appeared many times. V usage is TRBV24-1 and J usage is TRBJ2-1; D ambiguous. This CDR3 is 13 amino acids long. Germline CDR1 and CDR2: KGHDR and SFDVKD. Trimming cost V 4 bases and J 4 bases, with 7 bases left between them. CDR3 protein: CATSDRFYNEQFF. CDR3 nucleotides: TGTGCCACCAGTGACCGGTTTTACAATGAGCAGTTCTTC.

This clonotype came up a few times. The chain recombines TRBV7-2 with TRBJ2-5; 15 bases map to TRBD2. Germline V gives CDR1 SGHTA, CDR2 FQGNSA. V lost 5 bases and J lost 4; bases outside the gene matches: 2. CDR3 length: 15 residues. CDR3 in amino acids: CASSLGLAGGETQYF. Written as DNA, the CDR3 is TGTGCCAGCAGCCTGGGACTAGCGGGGGGAGAGACCCAGTACTTC.

The rearrangement uses TRBV7-4 and TRBJ1-2; D not certain. V was clipped by 1 base and J by 1 base, with 10 bases between them. Germline CDR1 reads SGHVT; CDR2 reads SQSDAQ. The length of the CDR3 is 15 residues. CDR3 protein: CASSLGTAFNYGYTF. In nucleotides, the CDR3 is TGTGCCAGCAGCTTAGGAACAGCCTTTAACTATGGCTACACCTTC.